The source of this TCR beta chain is a study of OX40 agonist ivuxolimab in advanced cancers. Study findings and constraints: Expanded peripheral T cell antigen specificity was not determined. On average, CD8+ T cells had more expanded clones than CD4+.

On this clone: Antigen unknown.

This CDR3 has 15 residues. Germline assignment: CDR1 MNHNS and CDR2 SASEGT. The V gene lost 8 bases and the J gene lost 2 bases, with 18 bases spanning the gap. This table comes from immunoSEQ multiplex PCR, and its TCRdb copy is limited to in-frame clones, with some not included. The data hold approximately 70,000 clones, with about 83% observed a single time. This specimen consisted of CD4+ or CD8+ T cells sorted from blood, obtained in a trial of the OX40 agonist ivuxolimab. The rearrangement uses TRBV6-1 and TRBJ1-2, with TRBD1 as a possible D gene (5 bases). This sequence was found in an adult with an advanced solid tumor such as melanoma, head and neck, liver or kidney cancer. CDR3 nucleotides: TGTGCCAGCGTGCTCTCGCCGGGGGAAAACTATGGCTACACCTTC. Amino acid sequence: CASVLSPGENYGYTF.